The rows below give T cell receptor beta chains drawn from one sample of a study of T cell changes during pregnancy in multiple sclerosis. Only in-frame clones appear in the TCRdb table, and some are missing; sequencing was by immunoSEQ multiplex PCR. The sample carries around 69,000 clones, roughly 90% recorded once. The sequencing here drew on CD8+ T cells from peripheral blood mononuclear cells, taken before pregnancy. These receptors came from a female donor with multiple sclerosis, enrolled in a pregnancy study. Each CDR3 is given with its conserved first and last residue. The D gene is left open where the match is weak. Clone size is not always given. Where it is, it says once, few, many or a class for expanded clones.

TRBJ1-5	.	TRBV19	.	CASSMRENSNQPQHF	TGTGCCAGTAGTATGAGGGAAAATAGCAATCAGCCCCAGCATTTT
TRBJ1-6	.	TRBV6-1	TRBD1	CASSETSGQGSTLHF	TGTGCCAGCAGTGAAACCTCCGGACAGGGATCCACCCTCCACTTT
TRBJ1-5	once	TRBV9	.	CASSVGAAHNQPQHF	TGTGCCAGCAGCGTAGGGGCAGCCCATAATCAGCCCCAGCATTTT
TRBJ2-1	.	TRBV19	TRBD2	CASIDSGGAAEQFF	TGTGCCAGTATCGATAGCGGGGGGGCTGCTGAGCAGTTCTTC
TRBJ2-5	.	TRBV2	TRBD2	CAGLGLGETQYF	TGTGCCGGGCTGGGACTAGGGGAGACCCAGTACTTC
TRBJ1-3	.	TRBV5-8	.	CASSWAGDTIYF	TGTGCCAGCAGCTGGGCCGGTGACACCATATATTTT
TRBJ2-4	.	TRBV6-6	.	CASSYSAGERDDIQYF	TGTGCCAGCAGTTACTCTGCAGGGGAGCGGGACGACATTCAGTACTTC
TRBJ2-7	.	TRBV11-2	TRBD1	CASSWGVGDRFYEQYF	TGTGCCAGCAGCTGGGGGGTGGGGGACAGGTTTTACGAGCAGTACTTC
TRBJ2-2	.	TRBV5-4	.	CASRPLAANTGELFF	TGTGCCAGCCGCCCACTCGCCGCGAACACCGGGGAGCTGTTTTTT
TRBJ2-7	.	TRBV6-5	.	CATKGTSPYEQYF	TGTGCCACCAAGGGGACTTCTCCCTACGAGCAGTACTTC
TRBJ1-2	.	TRBV10-3	.	CAIDEENDYGYTF	TGTGCCATCGATGAAGAGAACGACTATGGCTACACCTTC
TRBJ1-6	.	TRBV2	.	CASSREAFRSYNSPLHF	TGTGCCAGCAGTAGGGAGGCGTTCCGGTCCTATAATTCACCCCTCCACTTT
TRBJ2-2	.	TRBV30	TRBD1	CASRDRGSGELFF	TGTGCCTCCCGGGACAGGGGATCCGGGGAGCTGTTTTTT
TRBJ2-2	.	TRBV25-1	.	CASSEGEDTGELFF	TGTGCCAGCAGTGAGGGGGAGGACACCGGGGAGCTGTTTTTT
TRBJ1-1	once	TRBV5-4	.	CASSWGGDTEAFF	TGTGCCAGCAGCTGGGGGGGAGACACTGAAGCTTTCTTT
TRBJ1-1	once	TRBV27	TRBD1	CASSLDRGRSSAFF	TGTGCCAGCAGCCTGGACAGGGGGAGAAGCTCGGCTTTCTTT
TRBJ2-1	.	TRBV5-6	.	CASSLGIGVGEQFF	TGTGCCAGCAGCTTGGGGATAGGGGTTGGCGAGCAGTTCTTC
TRBJ1-1	.	TRBV7-9	TRBD1	CASSSRDRVWGTEAFF	TGTGCCAGCAGCTCCCGGGACAGGGTATGGGGCACTGAAGCTTTCTTT
TRBJ1-1	.	TRBV11-3	.	CASSLSDTLSTEAFF	TGTGCCAGCAGCTTATCGGACACCTTAAGCACTGAAGCTTTCTTT